These 9 T cell receptor beta chains were all obtained from the same sample, sequenced in a study of blood T cell repertoires in COVID-19. TCRdb's table, derived via immunoSEQ multiplex PCR, lists solely in-frame clones and lacks some. This sample yields just over 300,000 clones, of which roughly 90% are seen a single time; around 8.9% belongs to the top ten. Sequenced: PBMCs or T cells enriched from blood (not recorded which). The receptors were sampled from a woman younger than 30 who had recovered from COVID-19.

The CDR3 nucleotides read TGTGCCAGCAGCCGTCCTAGCGGGGGGATTCAAGAGACCCAGTACTTC. This translates into CASSRPSGGIQETQYF. The V gene is TRBV11-2, the J gene TRBJ2-5; the match to TRBD2 covers 11 bases. CDR1 and CDR2 (germline): SGHAT, FQNNGV. The J segment lost 2 bases and the V segment lost 5 bases, leaving 7 bases of the junction unmatched. CDR3 length: 16 residues.

This clone was seen more than once but under ten times. This chain uses TRBV12-3 or TRBV12-4 with TRBJ1-1, with D possibly matching TRBD1 (5 bases). V was trimmed by 6 bases and J by 10 bases, leaving 15 bases between them. The CDR3 spans 12 residues. The CDR3 DNA follows: TGTGCCAGCAGCGGGGGTCGGCAAGGAGCTTTCTTT. Its translation: CASSGGRQGAFF.

V and J are TRBV7-2 and TRBJ2-7, with D tentatively TRBD2 (7 bases). V lost 3 bases and J lost 6, with 21 bases in between. CDR3 length: 16 residues. Per germline, CDR1 SGHTA and CDR2 FQGNSA. For the CDR3, the DNA is TGTGCCAGCAGCTTGGGCCCTCGCCGGGGGGCCTCCGAGCAGTACTTC. Translated: CASSLGPRRGASEQYF.

The rearrangement links TRBV9 to TRBJ2-3; 8 bases align to TRBD2. In germline, CDR1 is SGDLS, CDR2 YYNGEE. The CDR3 is made up of 16 amino acids. V lost 4 bases, J lost 4 bases, and 11 bases stayed unmatched. This CDR3 reads CASSQLGTSRADTQYF. CDR3 nucleotide sequence: TGTGCCAGCAGCCAACTTGGGACTAGTCGCGCAGATACGCAGTATTTT.

This clone was counted a few times. The chain links TRBV29-1 to TRBJ1-4, with 7 bases identical to TRBD1. This CDR3 spans 12 amino acids. Germline CDR1 SQVTM, CDR2 ANQGSEA. The trim removed 7 bases at V and 4 bases at J, leaving 3 bases unmatched. CDR3 amino acids: CSGWDSNEKLFF. In DNA form, the CDR3 reads TGCAGCGGTTGGGACAGTAATGAAAAACTGTTTTTT.

V and J are TRBV12-3 or TRBV12-4 and TRBJ1-2; D not certain. This CDR3 is built from 13 residues. Trimming took 6 bases from V and 1 from J, leaving 9 bases between them. CDR3 sequence (DNA): TGTGCCAGCAGCCTCGGGGATAACTATGGCTACACCTTC. This sequence encodes CASSLGDNYGYTF.

V is TRBV3-1 (or the pseudogene TRBV3-2) and J is TRBJ2-1; D not resolved. The length of the CDR3 is 13 residues. The ends were cut back, 1 base at V and 7 bases at J, with 8 bases in the middle. Germline CDR1 is LGHDT and CDR2 is YNNKEL (reference sequence). DNA of the CDR3: TGTGCCAGCAGCCAAGGCAGCAGGAATGAGCAGTTCTTC. It specifies CASSQGSRNEQFF.

This sequence joins TRBV9 and TRBJ1-6; a weak D match, TRBD1 (5 bases). V was trimmed by 6 bases and J by 8 bases, leaving 12 bases between them. The V gene's germline CDR1 is SGDLS and CDR2 YYNGEE. There are 13 residues in the CDR3. The CDR3 bases are TGTGCCAGCAACCAGGGTTTTGATTCACCCCTCCACTTT. This sequence encodes CASNQGFDSPLHF.

The rearrangement links TRBV27 to TRBJ2-7, with D perhaps matching TRBD1 (6 bases). Germline loops: CDR1 MNHEY, CDR2 SMNVEV (reference sequence). The ends were cut back, 6 bases at V and 2 bases at J, with 17 bases in the middle. The CDR3 covers 15 residues. CDR3 residues: CASRRPIQGTYEQYF. The CDR3 nucleotides read TGTGCCAGCAGGCGACCTATACAGGGAACCTACGAGCAGTACTTC.